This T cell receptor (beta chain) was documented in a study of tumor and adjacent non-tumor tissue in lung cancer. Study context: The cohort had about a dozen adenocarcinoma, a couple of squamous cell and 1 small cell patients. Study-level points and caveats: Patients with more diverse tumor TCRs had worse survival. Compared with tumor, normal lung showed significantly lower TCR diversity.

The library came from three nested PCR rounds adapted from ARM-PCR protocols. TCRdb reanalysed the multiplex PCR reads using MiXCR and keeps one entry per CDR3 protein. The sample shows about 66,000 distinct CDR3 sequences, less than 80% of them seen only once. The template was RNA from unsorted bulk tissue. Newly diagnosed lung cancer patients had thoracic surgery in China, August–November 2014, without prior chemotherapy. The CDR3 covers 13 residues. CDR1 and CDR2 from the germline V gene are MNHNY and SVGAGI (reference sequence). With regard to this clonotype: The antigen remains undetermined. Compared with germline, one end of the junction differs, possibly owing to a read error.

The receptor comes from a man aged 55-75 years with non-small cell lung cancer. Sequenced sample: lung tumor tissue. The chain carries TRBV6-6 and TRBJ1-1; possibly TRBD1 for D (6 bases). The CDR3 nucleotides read TGTGACAGCAGGTTTACAGGGAATAATGAAGATTTCTTT. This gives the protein CDSRFTGNNEDFF.